A selection of T cell receptor beta chains follows, all from one sample in a study of blood T cell repertoires in COVID-19. Sequencing was performed with immunoSEQ multiplex PCR; in TCRdb, only in-frame clones are kept and a portion is missing. The table has roughly 66,000 clones, roughly nine tenths seen once. Sequencing was performed on peripheral blood. The receptors here all came from a human donor in a cohort sampled during active COVID-19. Both conserved end residues are part of each CDR3. The D gene is left open where the match is weak. Clone size is shown for a subset of rows, as once, few, many or a class of expanded clone.

v_call	d_call	j_call	clone_size	cdr3_nt	cdr3_aa
TRBV18	NA	TRBJ1-1	NA	TGTGCCAGCTCATCAACAGGGAGTACTGAAGCTTTCTTT	CASSSTGSTEAFF
TRBV2	TRBD1	TRBJ1-2	NA	TGTGCCAGCAAAAGTCTAGCGTCAGGGGGACATGGCTACACCTTC	CASKSLASGGHGYTF
TRBV5-4	TRBD2	TRBJ2-2	NA	TGTGCCACATCTAGCGGGAGGGCCGGCACCGGGGAGCTGTTTTTT	CATSSGRAGTGELFF
TRBV19	NA	TRBJ2-7	NA	TGTGCCAGTAGTATCCTCTTGGGGCCCTACGAGCAGTACTTC	CASSILLGPYEQYF
TRBV7-9	TRBD2	TRBJ2-5	NA	TGTGCCAGCAGCATCACACCACGGGGGAGGGGAGAGACCCAGTACTTC	CASSITPRGRGETQYF
TRBV6-5	TRBD1	TRBJ1-1	NA	TGTGCCAGCAGTACTTATAAGGGGGCCCCTGAAGCTTTCTTT	CASSTYKGAPEAFF
TRBV2	NA	TRBJ2-3	NA	TGTGCCAGCAGGGGGGGGCCGGGCACAGATACGCAGTATTTT	CASRGGPGTDTQYF
TRBV11-1	TRBD1	TRBJ2-7	NA	TGTGCCAGCAGCCGGGACAGGCAATCCGAGCAGTACTTC	CASSRDRQSEQYF
TRBV12-3/TRBV12-4	TRBD2	TRBJ2-1	NA	TGTGCCAGCAGTAGCGGGGGTAACAATGAGCAGTTCTTC	CASSSGGNNEQFF
TRBV7-2	NA	TRBJ2-5	NA	TGTGCCAGCAGCGCAGAAGGGGCCCGAGAGACCCAGTACTTC	CASSAEGARETQYF
TRBV9	NA	TRBJ2-2	NA	TGTGCCAGCAGCGTAGTGGGGGCAGGAAACACCGGGGAGCTGTTTTTT	CASSVVGAGNTGELFF
TRBV14	NA	TRBJ1-1	once	TGTGCCAGCAGCCAAGATTATACGGTGAACACTGAAGCTTTCTTT	CASSQDYTVNTEAFF
TRBV5-8	NA	TRBJ1-6	NA	TGTGCCAGCAGCTTGGGGGCGTTCGGGGACATCAATTCACCCCTCCACTTT	CASSLGAFGDINSPLHF